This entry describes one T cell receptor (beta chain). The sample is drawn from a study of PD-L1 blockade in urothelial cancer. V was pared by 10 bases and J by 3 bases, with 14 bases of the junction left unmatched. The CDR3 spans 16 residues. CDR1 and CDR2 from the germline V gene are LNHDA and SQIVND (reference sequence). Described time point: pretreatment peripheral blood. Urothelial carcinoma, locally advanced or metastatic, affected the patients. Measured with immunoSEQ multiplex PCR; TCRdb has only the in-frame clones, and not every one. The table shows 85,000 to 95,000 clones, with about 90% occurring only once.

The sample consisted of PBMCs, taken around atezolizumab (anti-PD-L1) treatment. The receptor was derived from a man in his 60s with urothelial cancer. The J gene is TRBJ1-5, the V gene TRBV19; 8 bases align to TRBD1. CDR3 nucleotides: TGTGCCACCTCCTCCGGGACAGGCCGGTTCAATCAGCCCCAGCATTTT. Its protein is CATSSGTGRFNQPQHF.